This TCR beta chain was captured in a study of blood T cell repertoires in COVID-19. Turning to the study itself: From T cells, B-cell-depleted T cells, or PBMCs came the material, which was cDNA or gDNA.

Authors' data handling: Amplification of reference gene primers was used by the study to estimate nucleated cell counts. The method was immunoSEQ multiplex PCR; TCRdb's version includes in-frame clones alone and lacks a portion of them. The DNA gave D and trimming, while V, J and clone size come from that table. The data contain some 71,000 clones, 84% of them singletons. This sequence was found in a woman aged 50 to 60 with acute or convalescent COVID-19. Input material: peripheral blood.

CDR3 amino acids: CASILAGTSTDTQYF. In DNA, the CDR3 is TGTGCCAGCATACTAGCGGGGACTAGCACAGATACGCAGTATTTT. The genes are TRBV7-2 and TRBJ2-3, with TRBD2 matching 10 bases. The length of the CDR3 is 15 residues. Germline CDR1 is SGHTA and CDR2 is FQGNSA. J gave up 0 bases and V 7 bases, and 4 bases lay outside the gene matches. Together with reference TRBV7-2 and TRBJ2-3, the CDR3 gives the full variable domain: GAGVSQSPSNKVTEKGKDVELRCDPISGHTALYWYRQSLGQGLEFLIYFQGNSAPDKSGLPSDRFSAERTGGSVSTLTIQRTQQEDSAVYLCASILAGTSTDTQYFGPGTRLTVL.